This T cell receptor (beta chain) was identified during a study of blood T cell repertoires in COVID-19. Study-wide background: Italy, Spain and the United States were the sources of the convalescent and acute COVID-19 samples. T cells, B-cell-depleted T cells, or PBMCs provided the cDNA or gDNA that served as material.

The germline CDR1 and CDR2 sequences are SNHLY and FYNNEI. The CDR3 runs 14 residues. Trimming removed 7 bases from V and 1 base from J, with 10 bases in between. Authors' analysis steps: Counts of nucleated cells, estimated from reference gene primer amplification, were obtained. Measured with immunoSEQ multiplex PCR; TCRdb has only the in-frame clones, and not every one. V and J calls and clone size are copied from that table; D and trimming were computed from the DNA. Among 75,000 to 85,000 clones, approximately 82% were seen once, and the ten largest hold approximately 7.3%. This chain connects TRBV2 to TRBJ2-2; the D gene is possibly TRBD1 (6 bases). This clonotype originated in a human donor in a cohort sampled during active COVID-19. The specimen sequenced was peripheral blood. CDR3 sequence: CASKTGWNTGELFF. CDR3 coding DNA: TGTGCCAGCAAAACAGGGTGGAACACCGGGGAGCTGTTTTTT.